This T cell receptor beta chain was sequenced in a study of blood T cells in healthy people across ages. Across the whole study: Researchers report that template switching captured about one barcoded beta molecule per two T cells.

The study, taken as a whole, reports: Higher diversity, along with more naive CD4+ cells, distinguished long-lived donors from aged donors.

V lost 7 bases, J lost 4 bases, and 15 bases lay in between. CDR3 length: 14 residues. Per germline, CDR1 LNHDA and CDR2 SQIVND (reference sequence). With regard to this clonotype: Its cognate antigen is unknown.

Each individual donor underwent a draw of 8.5 to 10 milliliters of peripheral blood. The extraction recovered at least 5.5 micrograms of total RNA per sample. A second PCR, run for roughly 6 to 11 cycles, used a sample-barcoded 5' primer plus a J-beta primer mix. Via MiXCR, TCRdb re-called the 5' RACE reads, giving one row per CDR3 protein. The sample has some 900,000 distinct CDR3 sequences; 29% are singletons. Sequenced input: blood. The V gene is TRBV19, the J gene TRBJ2-3; D is perhaps TRBD2 (6 bases). The clonotype originates from a woman older than 75 in good health. The CDR3 bases are TGTGCCAGTACCCCTTTAGGAGGGTCAGATACGCAGTATTTT. Its protein product is CASTPLGGSDTQYF.